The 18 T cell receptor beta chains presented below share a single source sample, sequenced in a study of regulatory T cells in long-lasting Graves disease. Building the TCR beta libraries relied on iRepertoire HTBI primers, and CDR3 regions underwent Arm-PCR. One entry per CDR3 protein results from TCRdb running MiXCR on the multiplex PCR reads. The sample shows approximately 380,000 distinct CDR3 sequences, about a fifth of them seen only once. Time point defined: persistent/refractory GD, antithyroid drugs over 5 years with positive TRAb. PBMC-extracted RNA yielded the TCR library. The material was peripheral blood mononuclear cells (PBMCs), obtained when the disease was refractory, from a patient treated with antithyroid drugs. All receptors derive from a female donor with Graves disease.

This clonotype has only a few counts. The CDR3 DNA reads TGTGCCAGTAGTATCCTACAGGGTGAAGCTTTCTTT. Translated, it gives CASSILQGEAFF. The V and J genes are TRBV19 and TRBJ1-1; weak D call: TRBD1 (6 bases). This CDR3 spans 12 amino acids. Trimming shortened V by 3 bases and J by 7 bases, and 9 bases separated the two germline ends. Germline V gene data show CDR1 as LNHDA and CDR2 as SQIVND (reference sequence).

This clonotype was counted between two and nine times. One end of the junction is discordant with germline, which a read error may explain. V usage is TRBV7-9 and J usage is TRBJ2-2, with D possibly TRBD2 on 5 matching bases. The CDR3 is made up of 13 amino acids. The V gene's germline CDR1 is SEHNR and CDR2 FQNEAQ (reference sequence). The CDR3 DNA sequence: TGTGCCAGCAGCTTATCAGAAACCGGGGAGCTGTCTTTT. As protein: CASSLSETGELSF.

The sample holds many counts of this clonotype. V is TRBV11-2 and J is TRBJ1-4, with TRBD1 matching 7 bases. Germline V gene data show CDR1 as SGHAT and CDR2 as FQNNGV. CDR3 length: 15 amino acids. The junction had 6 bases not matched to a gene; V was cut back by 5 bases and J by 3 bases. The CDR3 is CASSPSRGANEKLFF. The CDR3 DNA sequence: TGTGCCAGCAGCCCCAGCAGGGGGGCTAATGAAAAACTGTTTTTT.

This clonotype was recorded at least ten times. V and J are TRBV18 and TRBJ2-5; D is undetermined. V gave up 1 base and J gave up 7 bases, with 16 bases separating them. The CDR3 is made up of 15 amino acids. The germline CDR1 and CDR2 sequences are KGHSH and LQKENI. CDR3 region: CASSPLHTQEWTQYF. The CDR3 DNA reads TGTGCCAGCTCACCACTACATACCCAAGAGTGGACCCAGTACTTC.

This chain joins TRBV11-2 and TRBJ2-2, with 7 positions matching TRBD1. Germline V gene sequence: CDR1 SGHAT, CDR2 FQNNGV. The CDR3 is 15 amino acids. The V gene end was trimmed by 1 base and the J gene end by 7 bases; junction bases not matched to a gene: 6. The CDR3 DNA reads TGTGCCAGCAGCTTAGTGGACAGGATAATCGGGGAGCTGTTTTTT. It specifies CASSLVDRIIGELFF.

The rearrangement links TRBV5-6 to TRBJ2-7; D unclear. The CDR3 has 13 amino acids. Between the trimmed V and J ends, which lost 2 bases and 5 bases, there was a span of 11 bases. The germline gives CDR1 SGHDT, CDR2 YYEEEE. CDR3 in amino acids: CASSLFRVHEQYF. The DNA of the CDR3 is TGTGCCAGCAGCTTATTCAGAGTCCACGAGCAGTACTTC.

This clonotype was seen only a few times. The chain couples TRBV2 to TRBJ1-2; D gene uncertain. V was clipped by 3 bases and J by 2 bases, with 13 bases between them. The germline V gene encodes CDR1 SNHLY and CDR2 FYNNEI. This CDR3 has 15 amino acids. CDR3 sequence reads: CASSEGRNLNYGYTF. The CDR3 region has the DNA TGTGCCAGCAGTGAGGGCCGAAACCTCAACTATGGCTACACCTTC. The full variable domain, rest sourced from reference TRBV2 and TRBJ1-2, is EPEVTQTPSHQVTQMGQEVILRCVPISNHLYFYWYRQILGQKVEFLVSFYNNEISEKSEIFDDQFSVERPDGSNFTLKIRSTKLEDSAMYFCASSEGRNLNYGYTFGSGTRLTVV.

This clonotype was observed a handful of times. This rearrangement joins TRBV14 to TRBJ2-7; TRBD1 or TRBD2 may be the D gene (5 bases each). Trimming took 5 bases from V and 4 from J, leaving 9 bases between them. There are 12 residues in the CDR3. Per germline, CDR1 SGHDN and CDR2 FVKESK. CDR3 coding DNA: TGTGCCAGCAGCTTTGAGGGGTACGAGCAGTACTTC. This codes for CASSFEGYEQYF.

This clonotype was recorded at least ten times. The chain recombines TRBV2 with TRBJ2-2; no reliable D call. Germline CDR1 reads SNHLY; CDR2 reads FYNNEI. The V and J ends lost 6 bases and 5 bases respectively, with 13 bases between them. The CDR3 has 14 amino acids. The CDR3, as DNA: TGTGCCAGCAGGGCCCAAGACCCGACCGGGGAGCTGTTTTTT. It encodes CASRAQDPTGELFF. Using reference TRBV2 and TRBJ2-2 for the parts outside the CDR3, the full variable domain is EPEVTQTPSHQVTQMGQEVILRCVPISNHLYFYWYRQILGQKVEFLVSFYNNEISEKSEIFDDQFSVERPDGSNFTLKIRSTKLEDSAMYFCASRAQDPTGELFFGEGSRLTVL.

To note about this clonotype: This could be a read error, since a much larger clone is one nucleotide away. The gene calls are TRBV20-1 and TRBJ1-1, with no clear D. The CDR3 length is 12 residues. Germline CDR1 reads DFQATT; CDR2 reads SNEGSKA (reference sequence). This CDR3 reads CSASRGRTEASF. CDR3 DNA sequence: TGCAGTGCTAGTCGGGGTAGGACTGAAGCTTCCTTT.

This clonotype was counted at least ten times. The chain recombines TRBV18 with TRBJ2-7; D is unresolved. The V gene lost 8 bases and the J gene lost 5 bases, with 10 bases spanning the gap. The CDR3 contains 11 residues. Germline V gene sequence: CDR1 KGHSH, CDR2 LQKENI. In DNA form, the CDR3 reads TGTGCCAGCAGCCAAGGGAACGAGCAGTACTTC. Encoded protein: CASSQGNEQYF.

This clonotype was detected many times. CDR3 DNA sequence: TGTGCCAGCAGTTACGAGGGGGGTTCCTACACTGAAGCTTTCTTT. Its protein is CASSYEGGSYTEAFF. The chain combines TRBV6-5 with TRBJ1-1; D might be TRBD1 (6 bases). The CDR3 consists of 15 residues. Germline V gene data show CDR1 as MNHEY and CDR2 as SVGAGI. V lost 2 bases and J lost 3, with 13 bases in between.

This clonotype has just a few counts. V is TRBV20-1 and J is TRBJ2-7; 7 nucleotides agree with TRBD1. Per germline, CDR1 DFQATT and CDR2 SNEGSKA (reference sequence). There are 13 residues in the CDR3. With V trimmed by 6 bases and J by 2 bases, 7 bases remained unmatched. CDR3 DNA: TGCAGTGCCCAGGGGGACCGGACCTACGAGCAGTACTTC. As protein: CSAQGDRTYEQYF.

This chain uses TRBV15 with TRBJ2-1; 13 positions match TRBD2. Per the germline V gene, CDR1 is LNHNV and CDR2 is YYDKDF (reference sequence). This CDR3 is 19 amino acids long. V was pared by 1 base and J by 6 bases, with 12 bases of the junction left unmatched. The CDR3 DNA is TGTGCCACCAGCAGAGCCGGGACTAGCGGGACGATGGCTTCCAATGAGCAGTTCTTC. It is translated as CATSRAGTSGTMASNEQFF.

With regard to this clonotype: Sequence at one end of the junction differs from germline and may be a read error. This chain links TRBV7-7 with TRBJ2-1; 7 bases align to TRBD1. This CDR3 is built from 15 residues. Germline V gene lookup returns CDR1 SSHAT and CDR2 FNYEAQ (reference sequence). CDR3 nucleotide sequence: TGTGCTAGCAGCTTAGAGCCAGGGGGATTAGATGAGCAGTTCTTC. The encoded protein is CASSLEPGGLDEQFF.

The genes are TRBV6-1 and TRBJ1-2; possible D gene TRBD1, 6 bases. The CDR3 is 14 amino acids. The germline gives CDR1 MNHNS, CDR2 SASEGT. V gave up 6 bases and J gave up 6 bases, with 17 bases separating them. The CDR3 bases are TGTGCCAGCAGCCTCTACCGGGGGCAGGATGGCTACACCTTC. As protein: CASSLYRGQDGYTF.

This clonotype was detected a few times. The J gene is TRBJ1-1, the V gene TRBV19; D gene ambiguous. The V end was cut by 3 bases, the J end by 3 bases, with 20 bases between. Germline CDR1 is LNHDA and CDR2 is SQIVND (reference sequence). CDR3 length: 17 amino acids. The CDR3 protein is CASSIPRRRRSDTEAFF. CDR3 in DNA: TGTGCCAGTAGTATTCCTCGGCGGCGGAGGTCGGACACTGAAGCTTTCTTT.

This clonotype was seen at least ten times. CDR3 sequence reads: CASGTLSGGTEAFF. The CDR3 DNA is TGTGCCAGCGGAACCCTGAGTGGCGGCACTGAAGCTTTCTTT. The J gene is TRBJ1-1, the V gene TRBV7-9; D remains ambiguous. Germline V gives CDR1 SEHNR, CDR2 FQNEAQ (reference sequence). Between the trimmed V and J ends, which lost 8 bases and 4 bases, there was a span of 17 bases. The CDR3 has 14 residues.